This T cell receptor (beta chain) was sequenced for a study of CD8 T cells in Susac syndrome. Random-hexamer reverse transcription was applied to roughly 0.5 to 1 ug RNA. MiXCR was run by TCRdb on the immunoSEQ multiplex PCR reads, yielding one entry per CDR3 protein. Of some 110,000 distinct CDR3 sequences in the sample, 93% were seen once. The CDR3 has 18 amino acids. The V segment lost 0 bases and the J segment 0 bases; nucleotides outside the gene matches: 5. Looked up from germline, CDR1 is SGDLS and CDR2 is YYNGEE. This sequence joins TRBV9 and TRBJ2-1, with 11 bases matching TRBD2. This TCR was sampled from a human donor with multiple sclerosis. The sequencing sample was made of CD8+ T cells from PBMCs. The chain's CDR3 is CASSVAGLAGGSYNEQFF. The CDR3 DNA sequence: TGTGCCAGCAGCGTAGCTGGTCTAGCGGGAGGCTCCTACAATGAGCAGTTCTTC. The variable domain in full, with the rest retrieved from reference TRBV9 and TRBJ2-1, is DSGVTQTPKHLITATGQRVTLRCSPRSGDLSVYWYQQSLDQGLQFLIQYYNGEERAKGNILERFSAQQFPDLHSELNLSSLELGDSALYFCASSVAGLAGGSYNEQFFGPGTRLTVL.